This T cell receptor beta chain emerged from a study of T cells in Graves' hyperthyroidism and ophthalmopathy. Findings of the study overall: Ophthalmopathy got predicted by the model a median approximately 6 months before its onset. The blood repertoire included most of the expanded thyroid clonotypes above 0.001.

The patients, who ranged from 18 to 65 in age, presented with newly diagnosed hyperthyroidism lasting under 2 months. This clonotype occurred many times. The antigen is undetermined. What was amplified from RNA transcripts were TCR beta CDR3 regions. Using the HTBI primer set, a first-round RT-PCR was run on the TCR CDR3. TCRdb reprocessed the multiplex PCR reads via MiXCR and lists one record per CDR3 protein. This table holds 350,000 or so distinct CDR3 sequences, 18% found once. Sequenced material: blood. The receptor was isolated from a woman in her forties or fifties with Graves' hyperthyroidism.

Written as DNA, the CDR3 is TGTGCCAGCAGCGGCGGGGGGGAGAGTGAAAAACTGTTTTTT. This sequence encodes CASSGGGESEKLFF. This chain joins TRBV3-1 and TRBJ1-4; D is perhaps TRBD1 (5 bases). From germline, CDR1 is LGHDT and CDR2 YNNKEL (reference sequence). The CDR3 runs to 14 residues. Trimming cost V 5 bases and J 7 bases, with 14 bases left between them.